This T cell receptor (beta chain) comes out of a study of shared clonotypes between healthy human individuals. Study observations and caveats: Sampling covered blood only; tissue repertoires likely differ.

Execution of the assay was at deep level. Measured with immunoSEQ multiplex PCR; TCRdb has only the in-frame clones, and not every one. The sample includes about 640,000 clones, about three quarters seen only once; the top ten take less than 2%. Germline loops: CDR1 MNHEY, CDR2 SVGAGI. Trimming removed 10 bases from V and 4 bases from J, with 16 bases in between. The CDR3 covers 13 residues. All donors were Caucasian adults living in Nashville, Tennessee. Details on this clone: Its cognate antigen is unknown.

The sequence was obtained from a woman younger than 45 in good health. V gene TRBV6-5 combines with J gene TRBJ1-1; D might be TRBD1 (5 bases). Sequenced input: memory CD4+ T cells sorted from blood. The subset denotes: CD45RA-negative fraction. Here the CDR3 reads CATGRVQRTEAFF. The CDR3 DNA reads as TGTGCCACGGGCAGGGTACAGCGCACTGAAGCTTTCTTT.